These 17 T cell receptor beta chains came from one sample sequenced in a study of cytotoxic CD8 clonotypes in ibrutinib-treated CLL. TCRdb's copy holds only in-frame clones and misses some; the assay was immunoSEQ multiplex PCR. The top ten hold about a quarter of the sample, which has about 34,000 clones, about 70% seen once. The starting material was PBMCs, obtained before ibrutinib treatment. The receptors shown here come from a human donor with chronic lymphocytic leukemia.

This clone occurred a few times. This chain links TRBV25-1 with TRBJ1-2; no firm D call. The V gene lost 0 bases and the J gene lost 2 bases, with 7 bases spanning the gap. Germline assignment: CDR1 MGHDK and CDR2 SYGVNS. The CDR3 sequence is 14 residues long. CDR3 nucleotides: TGTGCCAGCAGTGAATACTTTGGGAACTATGGCTACACCTTC. It yields the protein CASSEYFGNYGYTF.

V is TRBV4-2 and J is TRBJ1-2; possibly TRBD1 for D (5 bases). Per germline, CDR1 LGHNA and CDR2 YNFKEQ. V lost 2 bases to trimming and J lost 3 bases, with 13 bases between them. The CDR3 contains 15 residues. CDR3 coding DNA: TGTGCCAGCAGCCAACCGGGACGGGGGGACTATGGCTACACCTTC. Its protein is CASSQPGRGDYGYTF.

This clone occurred a few times. This chain links TRBV18 with TRBJ1-1; no clear D. Deletions cut 6 bases from V and 1 base from J, with 6 bases between. Germline CDR1 reads KGHSH; CDR2 reads LQKENI. The CDR3 extends over 12 amino acids. The CDR3 DNA reads as TGTGCCAGCTCGAAGGGGAACACTGAAGCTTTCTTT. Protein product: CASSKGNTEAFF.

This chain joins TRBV18 and TRBJ2-7; D may correspond to TRBD1 or TRBD2 (5 bases each). V was trimmed by 6 bases and J by 3 bases, leaving 24 bases between them. Per germline, CDR1 KGHSH and CDR2 LQKENI. CDR3 length: 17 residues. The CDR3 nucleotides are TGTGCCAGCTCTTCCTCGGGGCGACAGACCCTAAGCTACGAGCAGTACTTC. This encodes CASSSSGRQTLSYEQYF.

This chain joins TRBV5-1 and TRBJ2-6, with D perhaps being TRBD1 or TRBD2 (5 bases each). Germline V lookup: CDR1 SGHRS, CDR2 YFSETQ. The CDR3 is 18 amino acids. With 4 bases removed from V and 0 bases from J, the gap between germline ends came to 17 bases. CDR3 nucleotides: TGCGCCAGCAGCCTGTCCGGGACCGCTTACTCTGGGGCCAACGTCCTGACTTTC. Translating it yields CASSLSGTAYSGANVLTF.

This rearrangement joins TRBV11-2 to TRBJ1-6; 9 bases map to TRBD1. Germline CDR1 SGHAT, CDR2 FQNNGV. The trim removed 4 bases at V and 7 bases at J, leaving 5 bases unmatched. The CDR3 has 15 amino acids. The CDR3 here is CASSSTGGRNSPLHF. CDR3 nucleotide sequence: TGTGCCAGCAGCTCAACAGGGGGCAGGAATTCACCCCTCCACTTT.

The V gene is TRBV13, the J gene TRBJ2-7; D not resolved. Trimming shortened V by 5 bases and J by 2 bases, and 10 bases separated the two germline ends. Germline CDR1 and CDR2: PRHDT and FYEKMQ (reference sequence). The CDR3 loop spans 13 amino acids. The CDR3 nucleotides are TGTGCCAGCAGCCCCCCCGTCCCCTACGAGCAGTACTTC. Translated: CASSPPVPYEQYF.

The chain couples TRBV11-3 to TRBJ2-7; D call uncertain. CDR1 and CDR2 (germline): SGHNT, YENEEA. Trimming cost V 0 bases and J 10 bases, with 10 bases left between them. The CDR3 sequence is 12 residues long. CDR3 nucleotides: TGTGCCAGCAGCTTAGATCTTGGGTTACAGTACTTC. Protein product: CASSLDLGLQYF.

This clone was counted only a few times. V is TRBV11-2 and J is TRBJ1-4, with 10 bases matching TRBD1. There are 17 residues in the CDR3. V shed 2 bases, J shed 7 bases, and the junction held 10 bases outside the gene matches. Germline V CDR1 and CDR2: SGHAT, FQNNGV. The CDR3, as DNA: TGTGCCAGCAGCTTACTGTTTGCGACAGGGGGCGGTGAAAAACTGTTTTTT. As protein: CASSLLFATGGGEKLFF.

This chain joins TRBV20-1 and TRBJ2-1; D ambiguous. V was cut by 6 bases and J by 5 bases, with 5 bases left in between. There are 10 residues in the CDR3. The V gene's germline CDR1 is DFQATT and CDR2 SNEGSKA (reference sequence). In nucleotides, the CDR3 is TGCAGTGCCGTAGACAATGAGCAGTTCTTC. This sequence encodes CSAVDNEQFF.

This sequence joins TRBV18 and TRBJ1-4; D might be TRBD1 (5 bases). The ends were cut back, 4 bases at V and 4 bases at J, with 7 bases in the middle. The germline V gene encodes CDR1 KGHSH and CDR2 LQKENI. The CDR3 loop spans 13 amino acids. CDR3 nucleotide sequence: TGTGCCAGCTCACTACAGGTTAATGAAAAACTGTTTTTT. Protein sequence: CASSLQVNEKLFF.

This chain joins TRBV5-1 and TRBJ2-7; 10 bases are a match to TRBD1. CDR1 is SGHRS, CDR2 YFSETQ, per germline. After removal of 5 bases from V and 0 bases from J, the junction contained 5 bases not matched to a gene. This CDR3 comprises 15 residues. CDR3 DNA sequence: TGCGCCAGCAGATGGGGGACAGGGGACTCCTACGAGCAGTACTTC. This translates into CASRWGTGDSYEQYF.

The CDR3 bases are TGTGCCAGCAGCACCTGGATCTATTGGGACAGGGGGGGGAACACTGAAGCTTTCTTT. Its protein product is CASSTWIYWDRGGNTEAFF. The rearrangement uses TRBV5-6 and TRBJ1-1; TRBD1 aligns across 11 bases. V was pared by 4 bases and J by 1 base, with 15 bases of the junction left unmatched. Germline V lookup: CDR1 SGHDT, CDR2 YYEEEE. The CDR3 consists of 19 residues. Drawing the rest from reference TRBV5-6 and TRBJ1-1, the complete variable domain is DAGVTQSPTHLIKTRGQQVTLRCSPKSGHDTVSWYQQALGQGPQFIFQYYEEEERQRGNFPDRFSGHQFPNYSSELNVNALLLGDSALYLCASSTWIYWDRGGNTEAFFGQGTRLTVV.

The chain links TRBV13 to TRBJ2-2; 11 nucleotides align to TRBD1. Germline-derived CDR1 and CDR2 are PRHDT and FYEKMQ (reference sequence). This CDR3 region has 16 residues. V shed 6 bases and J 5 bases; nucleotides not matched to a gene: 8. The CDR3 region is CASRRPGTGGTGELFF. The CDR3 DNA follows: TGTGCCAGCAGGAGGCCGGGGACAGGGGGAACCGGGGAGCTGTTTTTT.

The V and J genes are TRBV27 and TRBJ1-2, with 7 bases aligning to TRBD1. The CDR3 is 15 amino acids. Trimming took 7 bases from V and 4 from J; bases not matched to a gene: 12. Germline loops: CDR1 MNHEY, CDR2 SMNVEV (reference sequence). In nucleotides, the CDR3 is TGTGCCAGCAAATTCACAGGGGAGAGAGTCTATGGCTACACCTTC. It translates to CASKFTGERVYGYTF.

This clone has ten or more counts. The genes are TRBV19 and TRBJ1-2; 8 bases map to TRBD1. V lost 7 bases to trimming and J lost 4 bases; unmatched junction nucleotides: 11. CDR1 is LNHDA, CDR2 SQIVND, per germline (reference sequence). The CDR3 runs 15 residues. DNA of the CDR3: TGTGCCAGTACCCCGGGGACAGGCCCTAGCTATGGCTACACCTTC. Amino acids: CASTPGTGPSYGYTF.

The chain links TRBV5-1 to TRBJ1-1; 8 bases are shared with TRBD1. The CDR3 extends over 14 amino acids. Germline V gene data show CDR1 as SGHRS and CDR2 as YFSETQ. The J segment lost 1 base and the V segment lost 3 bases, leaving 2 bases of the junction unmatched. CDR3 protein: CASSWGQANTEAFF. DNA for the CDR3: TGCGCCAGCAGCTGGGGACAGGCGAACACTGAAGCTTTCTTT. Using reference TRBV5-1 and TRBJ1-1 for the parts outside the CDR3, the full variable domain is KAGVTQTPRYLIKTRGQQVTLSCSPISGHRSVSWYQQTPGQGLQFLFEYFSETQRNKGNFPGRFSGRQFSNSRSEMNVSTLELGDSALYLCASSWGQANTEAFFGQGTRLTVV.